A selection of T cell receptor beta chains follows, all from one sample in a study of identical twins. TCRdb redid the calling of the 5' RACE reads with MiXCR, one entry per CDR3 protein. Of 200,000 to 250,000 distinct CDR3 sequences in the sample, about 7% were seen once. These data also formed part of another study, on yellow fever vaccine responses in identical twins.

Specimen: memory (CD45RO+) T cells sorted from blood. These receptors were obtained from a woman aged 18-29 years in good health. The CDR3 runs from the conserved cysteine through the conserved F or W. Each record gives: V gene, clone size, J gene, D gene, CDR3 protein. A D gene is named only where the DNA matches it firmly. A row's size may be missing; if present it is once, few, many or a size class.

TRBV28	-	TRBJ1-2	-	CASSLWGAAGYGYTF
TRBV11-2	-	TRBJ2-1	TRBD2	CASSDGLAEGENEQFF
TRBV20-1	many	TRBJ2-7	-	CSANRDSHGQYF
TRBV12-3/TRBV12-4	many	TRBJ2-2	-	CASRTLGRTGELFF
TRBV18	few	TRBJ2-7	-	CASSPVRTGYEQYF
TRBV29-1	many	TRBJ2-1	TRBD2	CSVAYSGGASNEQFF
TRBV6-1	-	TRBJ2-4	TRBD2	CASSEEVAGVNIQYF
TRBV20-1	-	TRBJ2-7	-	CSARDQGTYEQYF
TRBV11-2	many	TRBJ2-2	TRBD1	CASSLDRRTGELFF
TRBV6-1	-	TRBJ2-1	TRBD2	CASTPAGLAGKGAYNEQFF
TRBV6-5	few	TRBJ2-2	TRBD2	CASSFPLAGGPYGELFF
TRBV28	many	TRBJ2-2	-	CACLTRRAGELFF
TRBV27	-	TRBJ1-2	-	CASSPQGAPYGYTF